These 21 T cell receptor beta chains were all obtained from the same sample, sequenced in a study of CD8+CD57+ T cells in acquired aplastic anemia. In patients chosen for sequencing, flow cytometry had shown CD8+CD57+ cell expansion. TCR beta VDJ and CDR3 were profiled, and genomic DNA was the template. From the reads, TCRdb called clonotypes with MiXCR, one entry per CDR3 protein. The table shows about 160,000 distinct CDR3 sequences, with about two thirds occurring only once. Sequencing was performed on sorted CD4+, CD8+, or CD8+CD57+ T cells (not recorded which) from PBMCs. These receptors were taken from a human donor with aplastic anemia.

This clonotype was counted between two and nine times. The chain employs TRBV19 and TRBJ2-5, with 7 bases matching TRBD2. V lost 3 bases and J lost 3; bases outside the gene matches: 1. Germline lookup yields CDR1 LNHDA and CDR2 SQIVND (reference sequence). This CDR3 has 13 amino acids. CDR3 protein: CASSMAGEETQYF. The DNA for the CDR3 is TGTGCCAGTAGTATGGCGGGGGAAGAGACCCAGTACTTC.

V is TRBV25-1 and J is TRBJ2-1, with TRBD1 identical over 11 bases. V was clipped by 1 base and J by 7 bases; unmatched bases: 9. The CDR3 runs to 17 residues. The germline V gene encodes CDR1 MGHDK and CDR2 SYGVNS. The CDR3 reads CASSEFEGGDRGNEQFF. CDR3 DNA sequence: TGTGCCAGCAGTGAATTCGAGGGGGGGGACAGGGGGAATGAGCAGTTCTTC.

The CDR3 nucleotides are TGCGCCAGCAGCCAAAGCCTGTCCGGGGAGCAGTACTTC. Residues: CASSQSLSGEQYF. The chain has TRBV4-1 and TRBJ2-7; D is unclear. Germline assignment: CDR1 MGHRA and CDR2 YSYEKL. V lost 2 bases to trimming and J lost 7 bases, with 12 bases between them. This CDR3 comprises 13 residues.

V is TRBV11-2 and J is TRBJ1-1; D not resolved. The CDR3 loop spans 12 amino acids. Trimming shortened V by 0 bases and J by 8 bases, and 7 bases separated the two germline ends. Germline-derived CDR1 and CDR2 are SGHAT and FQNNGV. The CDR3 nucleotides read TGTGCCAGCAGCTTAGATCGGGTCGAAGCTTTCTTT. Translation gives CASSLDRVEAFF.

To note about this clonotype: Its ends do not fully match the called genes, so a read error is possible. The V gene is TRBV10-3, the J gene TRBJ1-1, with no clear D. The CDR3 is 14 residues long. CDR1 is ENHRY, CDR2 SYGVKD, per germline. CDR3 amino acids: CASSERDGDTEAFF. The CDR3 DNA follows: TGTGCCAGCAGTGAGAGGGATGGGGACACTGAAGCTTTCTTT.

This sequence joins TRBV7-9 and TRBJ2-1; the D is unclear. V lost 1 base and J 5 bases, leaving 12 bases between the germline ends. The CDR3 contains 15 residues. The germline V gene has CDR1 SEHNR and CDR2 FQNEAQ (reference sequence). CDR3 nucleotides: TGTGCCAGCAGCTTAGGAGAAACAGCAGACAATGAGCAGTTCTTC. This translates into CASSLGETADNEQFF.

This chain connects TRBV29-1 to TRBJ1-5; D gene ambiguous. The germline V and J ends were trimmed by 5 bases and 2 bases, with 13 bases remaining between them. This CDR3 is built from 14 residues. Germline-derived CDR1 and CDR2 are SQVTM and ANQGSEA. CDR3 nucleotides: TGCAGCGTTACATGGGAGGGTGGCAATCAGCCCCAGCATTTT. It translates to CSVTWEGGNQPQHF.

CDR3 nucleotide sequence: TGTGCCAGCAGTTTACTAGGGGATGAGCAGTTCTTC. Encoded protein: CASSLLGDEQFF. The rearrangement joins TRBV6-5 to TRBJ2-1; the D gene could be TRBD1 or TRBD2 (5 bases each). Trimming took 4 bases from V and 8 from J, leaving 9 bases between them. The CDR3 sequence is 12 residues long. Germline V lookup: CDR1 MNHEY, CDR2 SVGAGI.

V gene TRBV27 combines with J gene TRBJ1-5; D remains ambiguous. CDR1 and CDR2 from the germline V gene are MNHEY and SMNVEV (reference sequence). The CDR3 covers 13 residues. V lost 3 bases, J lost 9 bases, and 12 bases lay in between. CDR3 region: CASSLSGRGPQHF. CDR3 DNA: TGTGCCAGCAGTTTGTCCGGACGGGGGCCCCAGCATTTT.

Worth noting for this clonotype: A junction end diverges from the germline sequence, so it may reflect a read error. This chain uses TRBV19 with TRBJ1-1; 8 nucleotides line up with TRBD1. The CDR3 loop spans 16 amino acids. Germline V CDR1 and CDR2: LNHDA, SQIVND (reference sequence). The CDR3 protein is CASSTLRTGWNTEAFF. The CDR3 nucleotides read TGTGCCAGTAGTACGCTTAGGACAGGGTGGAACACTGAGGCTTTCTTT.

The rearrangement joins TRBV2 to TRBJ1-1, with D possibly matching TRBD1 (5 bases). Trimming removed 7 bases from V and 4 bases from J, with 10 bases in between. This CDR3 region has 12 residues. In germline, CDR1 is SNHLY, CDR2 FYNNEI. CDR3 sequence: CASTETVTEAFF. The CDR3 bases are TGTGCCAGCACGGAGACAGTCACTGAAGCTTTCTTT.

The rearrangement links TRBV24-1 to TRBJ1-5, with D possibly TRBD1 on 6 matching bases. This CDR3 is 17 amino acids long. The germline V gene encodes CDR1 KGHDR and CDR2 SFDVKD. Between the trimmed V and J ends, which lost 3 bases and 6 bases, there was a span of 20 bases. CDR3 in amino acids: CATSDATGGIYSQPQHF. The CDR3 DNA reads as TGTGCCACCAGTGATGCGACAGGAGGGATTTATAGTCAGCCCCAGCATTTT.

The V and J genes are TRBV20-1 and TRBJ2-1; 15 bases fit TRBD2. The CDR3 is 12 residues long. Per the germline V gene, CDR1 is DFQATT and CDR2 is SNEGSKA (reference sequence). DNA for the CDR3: TGCAGGGGACTAGCGGGAGGCAATGAGCAGTTCTTC. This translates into CRGLAGGNEQFF.

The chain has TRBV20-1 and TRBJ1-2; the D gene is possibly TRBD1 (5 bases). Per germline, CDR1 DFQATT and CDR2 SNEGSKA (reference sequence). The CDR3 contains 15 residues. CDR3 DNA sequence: TGCGCTACCCGGGACCCCTTAAAACCTAACTATGGCTACACCTTC. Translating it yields CATRDPLKPNYGYTF.

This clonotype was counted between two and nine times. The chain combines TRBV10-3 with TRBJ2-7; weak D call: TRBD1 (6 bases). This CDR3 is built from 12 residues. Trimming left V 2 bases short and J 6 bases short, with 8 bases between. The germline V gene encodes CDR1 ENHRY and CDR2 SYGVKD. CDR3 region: CAISETGIEQYF. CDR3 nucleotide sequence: TGTGCCATCAGTGAGACAGGGATCGAGCAGTACTTC.

CDR3 amino acids: CASSDSRGSGNTIYF. DNA of the CDR3: TGTGCCAGCAGTGACTCCCGTGGCTCTGGAAACACCATATATTTT. The chain employs TRBV6-4 and TRBJ1-3, with unresolved D. Germline lookup yields CDR1 MRHNA and CDR2 SNTAGT. This CDR3 spans 15 amino acids. V was clipped by 0 bases and J by 0 bases, with 6 bases between them.

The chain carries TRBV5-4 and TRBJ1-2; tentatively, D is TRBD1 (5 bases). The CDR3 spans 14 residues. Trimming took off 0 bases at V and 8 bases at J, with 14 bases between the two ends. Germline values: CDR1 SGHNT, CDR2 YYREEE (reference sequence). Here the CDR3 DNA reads TGTGCCAGCAGCTTGGCCGTCGGGGGGGAGGGCTACACCTTC. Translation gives CASSLAVGGEGYTF.

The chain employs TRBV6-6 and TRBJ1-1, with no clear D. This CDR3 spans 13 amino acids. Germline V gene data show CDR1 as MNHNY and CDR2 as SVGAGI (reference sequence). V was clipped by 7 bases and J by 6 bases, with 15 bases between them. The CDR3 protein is CASKPTRASEAFF. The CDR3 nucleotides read TGTGCCAGCAAACCAACCCGCGCGTCTGAAGCTTTCTTT.

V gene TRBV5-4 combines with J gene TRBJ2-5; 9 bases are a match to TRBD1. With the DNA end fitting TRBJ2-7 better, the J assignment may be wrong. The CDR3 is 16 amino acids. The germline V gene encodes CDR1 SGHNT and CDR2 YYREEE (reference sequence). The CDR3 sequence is CASSLAPGTGTYEQYF. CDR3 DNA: TGTGCCAGCAGCTTGGCACCCGGGACAGGGACCTACGAGCAGTACTTC.

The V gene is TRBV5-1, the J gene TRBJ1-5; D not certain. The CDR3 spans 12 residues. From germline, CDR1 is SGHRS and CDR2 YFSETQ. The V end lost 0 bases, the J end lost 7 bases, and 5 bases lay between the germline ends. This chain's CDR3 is CASSLETQPQHF. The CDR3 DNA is TGCGCCAGCAGCTTGGAAACCCAGCCCCAGCATTTT. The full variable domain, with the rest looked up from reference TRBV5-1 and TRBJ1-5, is KAGVTQTPRYLIKTRGQQVTLSCSPISGHRSVSWYQQTPGQGLQFLFEYFSETQRNKGNFPGRFSGRQFSNSRSEMNVSTLELGDSALYLCASSLETQPQHFGDGTRLSIL.

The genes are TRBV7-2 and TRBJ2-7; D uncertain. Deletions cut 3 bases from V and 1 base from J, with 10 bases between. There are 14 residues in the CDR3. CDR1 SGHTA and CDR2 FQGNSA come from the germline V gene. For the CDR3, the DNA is TGTGCCAGCAGCTTGAGACAAACATCCTACGAGCAGTACTTC. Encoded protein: CASSLRQTSYEQYF.